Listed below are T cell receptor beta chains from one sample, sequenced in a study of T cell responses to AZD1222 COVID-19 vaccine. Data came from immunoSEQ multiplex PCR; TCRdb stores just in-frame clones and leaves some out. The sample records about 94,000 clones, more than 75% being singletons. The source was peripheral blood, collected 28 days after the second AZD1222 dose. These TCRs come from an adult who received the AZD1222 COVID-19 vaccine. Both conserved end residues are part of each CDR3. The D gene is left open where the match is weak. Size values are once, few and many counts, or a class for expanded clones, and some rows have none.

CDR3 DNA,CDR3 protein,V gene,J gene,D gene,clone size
TGTGCCAGCAGTATCATATCGGGGGTCGCAGGGGAGACCCAGTACTTC,CASSIISGVAGETQYF,TRBV6-2/TRBV6-3,TRBJ2-5,-,-
TGTGCCAGCAGTGTAGTCAAAGGGAATGGCTACACCTTC,CASSVVKGNGYTF,TRBV2,TRBJ1-2,-,-
TGTGCCAGCAGCTGGACTGCCAGCTCTGGGGCCAACGTCCTGACTTTC,CASSWTASSGANVLTF,TRBV7-8,TRBJ2-6,-,-
TGTGCCAGCAGCTTGGCCAAGCGGGGGGCGCCCCACAATGAGCAGTTCTTC,CASSLAKRGAPHNEQFF,TRBV5-6,TRBJ2-1,TRBD2,-
TGTGCCAGCAGGGGGGCTAACTATGGCTACACCTTC,CASRGANYGYTF,TRBV3-1/TRBV3-2,TRBJ1-2,-,-
TGCGCCAGCAGCGCGGTTGATCATAATTCACCCCTCCACTTT,CASSAVDHNSPLHF,TRBV5-1,TRBJ1-6,-,-
TGTGCCAGTAGTATACGAGGGAAGCTAACAGCGGAAGAGACCCAGTACTTC,CASSIRGKLTAEETQYF,TRBV19,TRBJ2-5,-,-
TGTGCCAGCAGTTTATGGGCAGGGGGTATGAACACTGAAGCTTTCTTT,CASSLWAGGMNTEAFF,TRBV28,TRBJ1-1,TRBD1,once
TGCGCCAGCAGCCTAGGAGGACAGCCCTCTGGGGCCAACGTCCTGACTTTC,CASSLGGQPSGANVLTF,TRBV5-1,TRBJ2-6,-,-
TGTGCCAGCAGCTACAGACAGGGCTTTGAAGCTTTCTTT,CASSYRQGFEAFF,TRBV6-5,TRBJ1-1,TRBD1,-
TGTGCCATCAGTGCGCGGCGGGAGCGCGACGAGCAGTACTTC,CAISARRERDEQYF,TRBV10-3,TRBJ2-7,TRBD2,-
TGCGCCAGCAGCTTGGGGAGGGTCAGCTACGAGCAGTACTTC,CASSLGRVSYEQYF,TRBV5-1,TRBJ2-7,-,-
TGTGCCAGTAGGCAACTGAACACTGAAGCTTTCTTT,CASRQLNTEAFF,TRBV19,TRBJ1-1,-,-